This record looks at one T cell receptor beta chain sequence and its context. Antigen unknown. This specimen comes from a study of post-analysis software for immune sequencing data. Study-level findings and limits: Samples from a shared batch, those prepared together, strongly co-clustered by F measure. Relative to controls, patients had five TRBV segments at higher frequency, with TRBV5-6, TRBV5-1 and TRBV20-1 among these. The normalized Chao1 diversity of multiple sclerosis patients was significantly lower than that of controls.

The CDR3 sequence is 14 residues long. Per germline, CDR1 SGHTA and CDR2 FQGNSA. Unique molecular identifiers were carried by the TCR beta cDNA libraries. TCRdb analysed the PCR reads with MiXCR anew, one entry per CDR3 protein. Counted here are a few hundred thousand distinct CDR3 sequences, under 55% occurring once; the ten biggest clones make up around an eighth. The V gene is TRBV7-2, the J gene TRBJ2-5, with D uncertain. The J call is uncertain, as TRBJ2-7 better fits the DNA end. The clonotype comes from a girl between 5 and 17 years old with multiple sclerosis. The sequenced sample was blood. The CDR3 DNA is TGTGCCAGCAGCTTAGCGGGTAGTCACTACGAGCAGTACTTC. Its protein is CASSLAGSHYEQYF.